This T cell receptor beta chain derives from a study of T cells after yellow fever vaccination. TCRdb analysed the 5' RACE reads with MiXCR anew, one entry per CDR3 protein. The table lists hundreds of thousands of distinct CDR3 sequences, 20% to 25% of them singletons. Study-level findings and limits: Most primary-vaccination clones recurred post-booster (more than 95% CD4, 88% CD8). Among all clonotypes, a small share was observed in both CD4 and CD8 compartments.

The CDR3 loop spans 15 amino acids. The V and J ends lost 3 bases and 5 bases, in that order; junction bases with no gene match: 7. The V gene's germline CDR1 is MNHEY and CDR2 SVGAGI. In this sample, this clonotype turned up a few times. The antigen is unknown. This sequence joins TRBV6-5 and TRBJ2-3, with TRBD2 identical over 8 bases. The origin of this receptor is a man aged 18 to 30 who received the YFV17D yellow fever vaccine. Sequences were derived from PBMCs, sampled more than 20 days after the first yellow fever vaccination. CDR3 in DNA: TGTGCCAGCAGTTATGTCGGGGGGGCCCTAGATACGCAGTATTTT. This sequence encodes CASSYVGGALDTQYF.